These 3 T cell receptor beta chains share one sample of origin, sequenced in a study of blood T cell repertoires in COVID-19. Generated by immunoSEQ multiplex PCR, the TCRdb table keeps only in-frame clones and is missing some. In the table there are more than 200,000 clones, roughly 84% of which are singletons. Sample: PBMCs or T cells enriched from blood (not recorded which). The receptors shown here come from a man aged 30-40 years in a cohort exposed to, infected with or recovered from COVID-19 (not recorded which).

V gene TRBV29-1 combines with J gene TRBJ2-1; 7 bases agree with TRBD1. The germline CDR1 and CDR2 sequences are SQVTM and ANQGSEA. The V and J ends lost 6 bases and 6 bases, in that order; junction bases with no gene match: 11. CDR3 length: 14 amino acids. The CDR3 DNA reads TGCAGCGTCGTTCCCGGGACAGCTACCAATGAGCAGTTCTTC. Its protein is CSVVPGTATNEQFF.

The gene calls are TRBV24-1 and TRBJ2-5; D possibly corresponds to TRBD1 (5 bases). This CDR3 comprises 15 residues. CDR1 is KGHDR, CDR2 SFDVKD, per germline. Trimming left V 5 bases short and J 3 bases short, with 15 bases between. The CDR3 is CATSALTAGKETQYF. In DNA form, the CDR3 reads TGTGCCACCAGTGCCTTAACGGCAGGGAAAGAGACCCAGTACTTC.

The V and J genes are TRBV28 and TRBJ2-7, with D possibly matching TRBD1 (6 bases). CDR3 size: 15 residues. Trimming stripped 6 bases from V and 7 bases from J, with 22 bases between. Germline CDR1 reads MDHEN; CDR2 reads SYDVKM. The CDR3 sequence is CASSTSHGERGEQYF. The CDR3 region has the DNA TGTGCCAGCAGCACGTCTCACGGGGAAAGGGGGGAGCAGTACTTC.